This TCR beta chain was identified during a study of patients and donors after allogeneic stem cell transplantation. TCRdb analysed the RT-PCR reads with MiXCR anew, one entry per CDR3 protein. The table records about 200,000 distinct CDR3 sequences, around two fifths of them present only once. This clonotype has only a few counts. With 2 bases removed from V and 8 bases from J, the gap between germline ends came to 12 bases. The CDR3 spans 13 residues. Germline V gene data show CDR1 as MNHEY and CDR2 as SVGEGT. The rearrangement links TRBV6-2 or TRBV6-3 to TRBJ1-1; D remains unclear. The sequence was collected from a human donor who was either an allogeneic HSCT recipient or a stem cell or donor lymphocyte infusion donor (not recorded which). It is not recorded whose cells these are; they may come from a transplant donor. Sequencing used blood, either unsorted or a sorted T cell fraction (not recorded which). CDR3 sequence reads: CASSYHGPEEAFF. The CDR3 nucleotides are TGTGCCAGCAGTTACCACGGGCCGGAAGAAGCTTTCTTT.